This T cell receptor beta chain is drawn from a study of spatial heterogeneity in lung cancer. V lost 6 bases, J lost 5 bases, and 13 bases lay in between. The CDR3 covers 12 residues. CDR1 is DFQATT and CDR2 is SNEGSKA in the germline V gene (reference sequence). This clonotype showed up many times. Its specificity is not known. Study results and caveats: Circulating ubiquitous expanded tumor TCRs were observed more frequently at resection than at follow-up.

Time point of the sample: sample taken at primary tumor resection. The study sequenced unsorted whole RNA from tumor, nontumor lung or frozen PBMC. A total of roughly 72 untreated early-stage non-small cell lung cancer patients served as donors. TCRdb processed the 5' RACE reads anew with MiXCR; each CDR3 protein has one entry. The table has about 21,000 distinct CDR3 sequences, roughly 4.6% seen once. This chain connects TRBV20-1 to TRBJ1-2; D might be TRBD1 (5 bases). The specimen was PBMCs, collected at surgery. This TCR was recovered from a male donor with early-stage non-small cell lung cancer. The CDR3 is CSADSGGYGYTF. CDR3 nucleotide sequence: TGCAGTGCCGATAGCGGGGGGTATGGCTACACCTTC.